These 25 T cell receptor beta chains were sequenced from one sample in a study of blood T cell repertoires in COVID-19. Only in-frame clones appear in the TCRdb table, and some are missing; sequencing was by immunoSEQ multiplex PCR. The sample has some 170,000 clones; 77% are singletons. Sample: peripheral blood. These receptors were taken from a man in his 70s with acute or convalescent COVID-19.

The chain has TRBV5-4 and TRBJ1-1, with D perhaps TRBD1 (6 bases). Germline V gives CDR1 SGHNT, CDR2 YYREEE (reference sequence). The CDR3 has 14 amino acids. V gave up 4 bases and J gave up 5 bases, with 15 bases separating them. This CDR3 reads CASSVQGRGTEAFF. In DNA form, the CDR3 reads TGTGCCAGCAGCGTACAGGGAAGAGGTACTGAAGCTTTCTTT.

This clone has a single count. This chain uses TRBV5-5 with TRBJ1-6; 8 positions agree with TRBD1. The V and J ends lost 4 bases and 5 bases, in that order; junction bases with no gene match: 11. CDR1 and CDR2 from the germline V gene are SGHKS and YYEKEE (reference sequence). There are 17 residues in the CDR3. The CDR3 DNA is TGTGCCAGCAGCCGACAGGGGCAGGGGGCTAATAATTCACCCCTCCACTTT. Its translation is CASSRQGQGANNSPLHF.

V usage is TRBV5-1 and J usage is TRBJ2-2; 8 positions agree with TRBD1. Germline CDR1 and CDR2: SGHRS and YFSETQ. V shed 4 bases, J shed 4 bases, and the junction held 6 bases outside the gene matches. The CDR3 is made up of 15 amino acids. The CDR3 nucleotides read TGCGCCAGCAGCCCAAGGACAGGGAGCACCGGGGAGCTGTTTTTT. This encodes CASSPRTGSTGELFF.

The chain recombines TRBV12-5 with TRBJ2-1; TRBD2 matches at 11 bases. This CDR3 has 15 residues. Losses at the gene ends were 5 bases for V and 4 bases for J; bases not matched to a gene: 4. Per germline, CDR1 LGHNT and CDR2 FRNRAP. DNA of the CDR3: TGTGCTAGTGGTCGGACTAGCGGGTATTACAATGAGCAGTTCTTC. Its translation is CASGRTSGYYNEQFF.

V usage is TRBV19 and J usage is TRBJ1-6; D remains ambiguous. The V gene lost 6 bases and the J gene lost 7 bases, with 16 bases spanning the gap. CDR1 and CDR2 (germline): LNHDA, SQIVND (reference sequence). The CDR3 totals 15 residues. Written as DNA, the CDR3 is TGTGCCAGTAGCGGCGGGTCCATGGGAAATTCACCCCTCCACTTT. This gives the protein CASSGGSMGNSPLHF.

The chain has TRBV4-3 and TRBJ2-7, with 11 bases fitting TRBD2. CDR1 LGHNA and CDR2 YSLEER come from the germline V gene. The CDR3 totals 18 residues. V shed 0 bases and J 0 bases; nucleotides not matched to a gene: 7. The CDR3 DNA reads TGCGCCAGCAGCCAAGAAGGTAGCGGGAGGGCTTACTCCTACGAGCAGTACTTC. As protein: CASSQEGSGRAYSYEQYF.

This clone has more than one count but fewer than ten. J is TRBJ2-1 and V is TRBV6-2 or TRBV6-3; perhaps TRBD2 as D (5 bases). Germline CDR1 is MNHEY and CDR2 is SVGEGT. The V and J ends lost 5 bases and 9 bases respectively, with 14 bases between them. The CDR3 totals 13 residues. CDR3 protein: CASSQTLAVEQFF. For the CDR3, the DNA is TGTGCCAGCAGTCAGACTCTAGCAGTTGAGCAGTTCTTC.

The chain recombines TRBV30 with TRBJ1-1; D perhaps matches TRBD1 (5 bases). V was pared by 4 bases and J by 0 bases, with 9 bases between. The CDR3 is 13 residues long. Germline CDR1 GTSNPN, CDR2 SVGIG (reference sequence). This chain's CDR3 is CAWTGRLNTEAFF. CDR3 DNA sequence: TGTGCCTGGACAGGGCGATTGAACACTGAAGCTTTCTTT.

This clone came up a few times. The chain combines TRBV7-2 with TRBJ2-4; 7 nucleotides match TRBD1. The CDR3 spans 14 residues. The V gene end was trimmed by 5 bases and the J gene end by 1 base; junction bases not matched to a gene: 2. Germline assignment: CDR1 SGHTA and CDR2 FQGNSA. CDR3 DNA sequence: TGTGCCAGCAGCGAGGACAGGGCCAAAAACATTCAGTACTTC. This sequence encodes CASSEDRAKNIQYF.

In its sample, this clone was seen once. The chain carries TRBV6-5 and TRBJ2-3; D might be TRBD2 (6 bases). The CDR3 has 13 amino acids. Trimming pared 6 bases from V and 1 base from J, leaving 8 bases between. Germline lookup yields CDR1 MNHEY and CDR2 SVGAGI. The CDR3 nucleotides are TGTGCCAGCAGGAGGGAGGGCACAGATACGCAGTATTTT. Translation gives CASRREGTDTQYF.

The chain links TRBV2 to TRBJ2-3; the D is unclear. Trimming left V 10 bases short and J 1 base short, with 15 bases between. The V gene's germline CDR1 is SNHLY and CDR2 FYNNEI. The CDR3 has 14 residues. DNA for the CDR3: TGTGCCAACCCCCAAGACACAGGCACAGATACGCAGTATTTT. It specifies CANPQDTGTDTQYF. Complete variable domain (other parts from reference TRBV2 and TRBJ2-3): EPEVTQTPSHQVTQMGQEVILRCVPISNHLYFYWYRQILGQKVEFLVSFYNNEISEKSEIFDDQFSVERPDGSNFTLKIRSTKLEDSAMYFCANPQDTGTDTQYFGPGTRLTVL.

V gene TRBV5-1 combines with J gene TRBJ2-7, with 8 bases identical to TRBD1. Per the germline V gene, CDR1 is SGHRS and CDR2 is YFSETQ. The CDR3 contains 15 residues. V gave up 3 bases and J gave up 3 bases; unmatched junction bases: 8. CDR3 nucleotides: TGCGCCAGCAGCTCCGCCGGGACAGGCATCTACGAGCAGTACTTC. The encoded protein is CASSSAGTGIYEQYF.

The chain couples TRBV10-3 to TRBJ2-2, with TRBD1 matching 9 bases. Per germline, CDR1 ENHRY and CDR2 SYGVKD. This CDR3 has 19 residues. V gave up 2 bases and J gave up 4 bases; unmatched junction bases: 14. This CDR3 reads CAISEAWTGVRTSTGELFF. DNA for the CDR3: TGTGCCATCAGTGAGGCATGGACAGGGGTACGTACCTCCACCGGGGAGCTGTTTTTT.

This chain links TRBV19 with TRBJ1-1; D might be TRBD1 (5 bases). Germline CDR1 reads LNHDA; CDR2 reads SQIVND (reference sequence). The CDR3 loop spans 15 amino acids. Trimming stripped 4 bases from V and 1 base from J, with 13 bases between. Here the CDR3 reads CASSKQRQSNTEAFF. For the CDR3, the DNA is TGTGCCAGTAGTAAACAACGACAGTCGAACACTGAAGCTTTCTTT.

This clone was found a few times. V usage is TRBV25-1 and J usage is TRBJ2-5; 7 bases line up with TRBD1. This CDR3 is built from 15 residues. After removal of 3 bases from V and 1 base from J, the junction contained 5 bases not matched to a gene. The germline CDR1 and CDR2 sequences are MGHDK and SYGVNS. CDR3 region: CASSDGTVFQETQYF. The CDR3 DNA follows: TGTGCCAGCAGTGACGGGACAGTATTCCAAGAGACCCAGTACTTC.

The genes are TRBV6-2 or TRBV6-3 and TRBJ2-2, with D perhaps TRBD2 (5 bases). This CDR3 comprises 14 residues. V lost 0 bases and J lost 3, with 5 bases in between. Germline loops: CDR1 MNHEY, CDR2 SVGEGT. CDR3 DNA sequence: TGTGCCAGCAGTTACTCGGGAGACACCGGGGAGCTGTTTTTT. It specifies CASSYSGDTGELFF.

The V and J genes are TRBV3-1 (or the pseudogene TRBV3-2) and TRBJ2-1; 9 positions match TRBD2. From germline, CDR1 is LGHDT and CDR2 YNNKEL (reference sequence). CDR3 length: 16 amino acids. Germline trimming cut 0 bases from V and 4 bases from J; bases unmatched to any gene: 4. The CDR3 here is CASSQDLAGIYNEQFF. The CDR3 region has the DNA TGTGCCAGCAGCCAAGACCTAGCGGGAATATACAATGAGCAGTTCTTC.

This clone came up a few times. The chain links TRBV6-5 to TRBJ1-2, with 7 bases identical to TRBD1. The germline V gene has CDR1 MNHEY and CDR2 SVGAGI. The CDR3 totals 13 residues. The trim removed 2 bases at V and 8 bases at J, leaving 5 bases unmatched. The CDR3 nucleotides read TGTGCCAGCAGTTACCAGGGGGTGGTCGGCTACACCTTC. This codes for CASSYQGVVGYTF.

The chain uses TRBV25-1 and TRBJ1-2, with D tentatively TRBD1 (5 bases). The CDR3 is made up of 15 amino acids. Per germline, CDR1 MGHDK and CDR2 SYGVNS. The ends were cut back, 5 bases at V and 7 bases at J, with 20 bases in the middle. CDR3 bases: TGTGCCAGCAGTCCCTGGGGGGACGGCCTTGGTGGCTACACCTTC. Translating it yields CASSPWGDGLGGYTF.

Turning to this clone: This sample also contains other DNA sequences that code for the same CDR3. The rearrangement joins TRBV7-9 to TRBJ1-5; the D gene is possibly TRBD1 (6 bases). Germline CDR1 is SEHNR and CDR2 is FQNEAQ (reference sequence). The germline V and J ends were trimmed by 5 bases and 3 bases, with 11 bases remaining between them. The CDR3 sequence is 14 residues long. CDR3 sequence: CASSPRDNNQPQHF. DNA for the CDR3: TGTGCCAGCAGCCCCCGGGACAACAATCAGCCCCAGCATTTT. Combining the CDR3 with reference TRBV7-9 and TRBJ1-5 gives the whole variable domain DTGVSQNPRHKITKRGQNVTFRCDPISEHNRLYWYRQTLGQGPEFLTYFQNEAQLEKSRLLSDRFSAERPKGSFSTLEIQRTEQGDSAMYLCASSPRDNNQPQHFGDGTRLSIL.

The chain uses TRBV5-4 and TRBJ2-1; no reliable D call. The CDR3 is made up of 13 amino acids. V lost 0 bases and J 8 bases, leaving 9 bases between the germline ends. Germline CDR1 is SGHNT and CDR2 is YYREEE (reference sequence). The CDR3 sequence: CASSLVAEHEQFF. The CDR3 DNA sequence: TGTGCCAGCAGCTTGGTTGCGGAGCATGAGCAGTTCTTC.

This clone was detected once. The chain carries TRBV19 and TRBJ1-1; the D is unclear. V lost 6 bases, J lost 2 bases, and 13 bases lay in between. CDR1 is LNHDA, CDR2 SQIVND, per germline (reference sequence). CDR3 size: 14 residues. The CDR3: CASSITVRNTEAFF. As DNA, the CDR3 is TGTGCCAGTAGCATCACCGTCAGAAACACTGAAGCTTTCTTT.

The V gene is TRBV19, the J gene TRBJ1-6; TRBD1 aligns across 7 bases. Trimming took 7 bases from V and 0 from J; bases not matched to a gene: 15. CDR1 and CDR2 (germline): LNHDA, SQIVND (reference sequence). The CDR3 is 19 amino acids. CDR3 bases: TGTGCCAGTACCCGTTACGGACAGGCTAGTAGCTCCTATAATTCACCCCTCCACTTT. Its protein is CASTRYGQASSSYNSPLHF.

This clone was detected a few times. The genes are TRBV10-3 and TRBJ2-7, with TRBD2 matching over 10 bases. Germline loops: CDR1 ENHRY, CDR2 SYGVKD. CDR3 length: 18 residues. The V gene end was trimmed by 1 base and the J gene end by 0 bases; junction bases not matched to a gene: 9. In nucleotides, the CDR3 is TGTGCCATCAGTGAGTTCGATAGCGGGAGGTCCCTCTCCTACGAGCAGTACTTC. Translation gives CAISEFDSGRSLSYEQYF.

The rearrangement uses TRBV27 and TRBJ2-7, with D possibly TRBD2 on 6 matching bases. Germline-derived CDR1 and CDR2 are MNHEY and SMNVEV (reference sequence). V dropped 3 bases and J dropped 6 bases, with 12 bases sitting between them. The CDR3 is made up of 13 amino acids. CDR3 in amino acids: CASSLTGVPEQYF. The CDR3, as DNA: TGTGCCAGCAGTTTGACGGGGGTCCCCGAGCAGTACTTC.